The clone carrying this TCR beta chain was recorded many times. Its antigen is currently unknown. Amplification targeted TCR beta CDR3 regions from RNA transcripts. An initial round of RT-PCR targeting the TCR CDR3 relied on the HTBI primer set. One entry per CDR3 protein, called by TCRdb with MiXCR from the multiplex PCR reads. This table has roughly 200,000 distinct CDR3 sequences, roughly 18% appearing once. V was pared by 0 bases and J by 6 bases, with 12 bases of the junction left unmatched. CDR1 is SGHVS, CDR2 FNYEAQ, per germline. The CDR3 loop spans 18 amino acids. The PBMCs studied were ones that came from roughly 9.1 ml fresh peripheral blood. The record originates from a study of T cells in Graves' hyperthyroidism and ophthalmopathy. Overall study findings and caveats: Most expanded thyroid clonotypes above 0.001 also appeared in blood.

The sequenced sample was blood. The V gene is TRBV7-6, the J gene TRBJ2-7; the match to TRBD2 covers 12 bases. This clonotype was sampled from a man aged 35 to 55 with Graves' hyperthyroidism. CDR3 region: CASSLASSGGASGIEQYF. CDR3 nucleotides: TGTGCCAGCAGCTTAGCGTCTAGCGGGGGGGCTTCCGGGATCGAGCAGTACTTC.